This T cell receptor beta chain was retrieved from a study of T cell changes during pregnancy in multiple sclerosis (dated by TCRdb to the late 2010s). As for the study more broadly: Changes in the T cell repertoire over the course of pregnancy were examined in this study in women with multiple sclerosis.

Inclusive of the bounding cysteine and phenylalanine, the CDR3 is 18 residues long. CDR3 DNA is the only sequence kept; it has 54 bases, read in frame from the first base. V was cut back by 6 bases and J by 0 bases, leaving a gap of 21 bases between them. CDR1 and CDR2 are read off the germline V gene as MDHEN and SYDVKM. The library was made by the immunoSEQ multiplex PCR assay. TCRdb took this table from immuneACCESS and kept in-frame rearrangements with V and J called. Such tables lack part of the clones; where checked against another copy, unresolved V genes explain under half of the gap, and the rest is unexplained. The sample yields 60,000 to 85,000 clones; roughly nine tenths were counted once. In total, the top ten clones hold approximately 1.4% of the sample. A word on this clone: What antigen it recognizes has not been identified. The input lacks base qualities; no much larger clone sits a single base away.

Material: peripheral blood, obtained in the second trimester of pregnancy. The sequence came from a female donor in good health, enrolled as a control in a pregnancy study. The rearranged segments are TRBV28 and TRBJ1-3; tentative D gene TRBD1, with 6 bases matching. The CDR3 region reads CASSLGPGQPTSGNTIYF. The DNA is as follows: TGTGCCAGCAGCCTAGGGCCAGGACAGCCAACCTCTGGAAACACCATATATTTT.